This T cell receptor (beta chain) derives from a study of siplizumab effects on memory and regulatory T cells. Each sample yielded about 9.9 x 10^4 assayed TCR templates. Here immunoSEQ multiplex PCR was the method, and the copy in TCRdb shows in-frame clones only, minus some. The table includes about 100,000 clones, approximately 94% detected once. The V gene lost 5 bases and the J gene lost 0 bases, with 14 bases spanning the gap. Germline V gives CDR1 LGHNA, CDR2 YNFKEQ. There are 17 residues in the CDR3. Regarding the study as a whole: The authors mapped only a minor fraction of alloreactive clones to unstimulated subsets. Siplizumab, the agent tested, significantly reduced alloreactive sequences traceable to unstimulated CD4+ memory cells.

To note about this clone: Its antigen is as yet unknown.

V usage is TRBV4-2 and J usage is TRBJ2-6; D is ambiguous. The specimen was non-Treg CD4+ T cells sorted from blood. The origin of this receptor is a human donor in good health. The CDR3 protein is CASSADPVNSGANVLTF. In DNA, the CDR3 is TGTGCCAGCAGCGCAGACCCAGTGAACTCTGGGGCCAACGTCCTGACTTTC.